The present T cell receptor (beta chain) was sequenced within a study of OX40 agonist ivuxolimab in advanced cancers. Whole-study context: In this cohort, patients received ivuxolimab, an agonistic anti-OX40 (CD134) antibody.

With baseline, cycle 4 day 1, and cycle 7 day 1 as timepoints, blood was sampled. Notes on the study in general: With doses of 0.1 to 3.0 mg/kg, CD4+ and CD8+ blood T cells had undergone clonal expansion by week 6.

The V gene lost 4 bases and the J gene lost 6 bases, with 11 bases spanning the gap. The CDR3 loop spans 13 amino acids. Germline CDR1 and CDR2: LGHNA and YSLEER. The method was immunoSEQ multiplex PCR; TCRdb's version includes in-frame clones alone and lacks a portion of them. The data contain about 67,000 clones, 70% to 90% of them singletons. Comments on this clone: What it recognizes is unknown.

The chain links TRBV4-3 to TRBJ2-3, with a tentative D call TRBD2 (6 bases). This receptor was taken from an adult with an advanced solid tumor such as melanoma, head and neck, liver or kidney cancer. The sample here was CD4+ or CD8+ T cells sorted from blood, taken in a trial of the OX40 agonist ivuxolimab. CDR3 amino acids: CASSLEGLDTQYF. Written as DNA, the CDR3 is TGCGCCAGCAGCCTGGAGGGGTTGGATACGCAGTATTTT.